One and the same sample provided the 10 T cell receptor beta chains below, sequenced in a study of blood T cell repertoires in COVID-19. Data came from immunoSEQ multiplex PCR; TCRdb stores just in-frame clones and leaves some out. The repertoire holds some 68,000 clones, with roughly 88% as singletons. The sequenced sample was peripheral blood. The receptors stem from a man aged 45-60 years with COVID-19, enrolled during active disease.

This chain's CDR3 is CASSEDGQGARYTGELFF. The CDR3 DNA reads as TGTGCCAGCAGTGAAGACGGACAGGGGGCGAGGTACACCGGGGAGCTGTTTTTT. The rearrangement joins TRBV2 to TRBJ2-2, with 11 bases aligning to TRBD1. V was pared by 1 base and J by 3 bases, with 7 bases of the junction left unmatched. The CDR3 sequence is 18 residues long. Looked up from germline, CDR1 is SNHLY and CDR2 is FYNNEI. The full variable domain, in which reference TRBV2 and TRBJ2-2 provide the parts outside the CDR3, is EPEVTQTPSHQVTQMGQEVILRCVPISNHLYFYWYRQILGQKVEFLVSFYNNEISEKSEIFDDQFSVERPDGSNFTLKIRSTKLEDSAMYFCASSEDGQGARYTGELFFGEGSRLTVL.

This chain joins TRBV11-3 and TRBJ2-1; D may be TRBD1 (6 bases). Germline-derived CDR1 and CDR2 are SGHNT and YENEEA. V was trimmed by 4 bases and J by 4 bases, leaving 8 bases between them. CDR3 size: 13 residues. The CDR3 reads CASSSQGYNEQFF. The CDR3 nucleotides read TGTGCCAGCAGCTCCCAGGGGTACAATGAGCAGTTCTTC.

This clone was picked up one time. The chain joins TRBV6-2 or TRBV6-3 to TRBJ2-1; the D gene is possibly TRBD2 (6 bases). The CDR3 totals 15 residues. Trimming took off 6 bases at V and 5 bases at J, with 17 bases between the two ends. CDR1 and CDR2 (germline): MNHEY, SVGEGT. For the CDR3, the DNA is TGTGCCAGCAGCTTCCTAGCAGGAGGGCACAATGAGCAGTTCTTC. As protein: CASSFLAGGHNEQFF.

V is TRBV11-3 and J is TRBJ1-1, with 12 positions matching TRBD1. With V trimmed by 0 bases and J by 0 bases, 14 bases remained unmatched. Germline lookup yields CDR1 SGHNT and CDR2 YENEEA. The CDR3 spans 21 residues. The CDR3 region is CASSLDVWGQGADKVNTEAFF. CDR3 DNA: TGTGCCAGCAGCTTAGACGTCTGGGGACAGGGGGCCGATAAGGTGAACACTGAAGCTTTCTTT.

This chain uses TRBV29-1 with TRBJ1-4; 8 positions agree with TRBD1. The V gene's germline CDR1 is SQVTM and CDR2 ANQGSEA. The CDR3 is 12 amino acids. J was trimmed by 10 bases and V by 2 bases; bases with no gene match: 3. The DNA for the CDR3 is TGCAGCGTTGAACCACAGGGGGGAAAACTGTTTTTT. It is translated as CSVEPQGGKLFF.

This clone was detected only once. V and J are TRBV3-1 (or the pseudogene TRBV3-2) and TRBJ1-2; no clear D gene. The germline gives CDR1 LGHDT, CDR2 YNNKEL (reference sequence). Trimming took off 1 base at V and 4 bases at J, with 13 bases between the two ends. The CDR3 spans 15 residues. The CDR3 region is CASSQVGRHGYGYTF. CDR3 sequence (DNA): TGTGCCAGCAGCCAAGTGGGCAGGCATGGCTATGGCTACACCTTC.

This clone has only one observation. V usage is TRBV27 and J usage is TRBJ2-1, with D possibly matching TRBD1 (6 bases). The V and J ends lost 1 base and 4 bases respectively, with 14 bases between them. Germline loops: CDR1 MNHEY, CDR2 SMNVEV (reference sequence). This CDR3 contains 16 residues. As DNA, the CDR3 is TGTGCCAGCAGTTTATTGGCCAGGGGTGCGTACAATGAGCAGTTCTTC. This sequence encodes CASSLLARGAYNEQFF.

The V call is TRBV4-1, the J call TRBJ1-4; 10 bases match TRBD1. Germline CDR1 and CDR2: MGHRA and YSYEKL. This CDR3 has 18 residues. With V trimmed by 1 base and J by 4 bases, 9 bases remained unmatched. CDR3 sequence: CASSQAGTGALDNEKLFF. CDR3 nucleotides: TGCGCCAGCAGCCAAGCCGGGACAGGGGCTTTAGATAATGAAAAACTGTTTTTT.

The chain carries TRBV20-1 and TRBJ2-3; tentative D call: TRBD1 (6 bases). CDR1 is DFQATT and CDR2 is SNEGSKA in the germline V gene (reference sequence). V lost 3 bases and J lost 1, with 17 bases in between. CDR3 length: 16 residues. The CDR3 nucleotides read TGCAGTGCTAGTGTTCGGTCCAGGGGTGGCACAGATACGCAGTATTTT. Translating it yields CSASVRSRGGTDTQYF.

Only one count was recorded for this clone. The chain is built from TRBV5-6 and TRBJ2-7, with 9 bases lining up with TRBD1. Germline CDR1 reads SGHDT; CDR2 reads YYEEEE. V lost 4 bases and J lost 5; bases outside the gene matches: 7. This CDR3 spans 14 amino acids. The CDR3 nucleotides are TGTGCCAGCAGCACATGGGACAGGGAGGACGAGCAGTACTTC. This encodes CASSTWDREDEQYF.